The 8 T cell receptor beta chains below all came from one sample that was sequenced in a study of PD-1 blockade in mismatch repair-deficient tumors. The assay was immunoSEQ multiplex PCR, and TCRdb's table has in-frame clones only and misses some. The data hold 120,000 or so clones, with 86% observed a single time. Sequenced here: peripheral blood, sampled 44 weeks after starting pembrolizumab. The receptors come from an adult with mismatch repair-deficient cancer.

This clone has only one observation. This chain uses TRBV19 with TRBJ2-3; 16 bases match TRBD2. After removal of 6 bases from V and 0 bases from J, the junction contained 9 bases not matched to a gene. Germline V gives CDR1 LNHDA, CDR2 SQIVND (reference sequence). The CDR3 runs 19 residues. The CDR3 region is CASSTGLAGGGTSTDTQYF. CDR3 nucleotide sequence: TGTGCCAGTAGCACGGGACTAGCGGGAGGGGGGACTAGCACAGATACGCAGTATTTT.

V usage is TRBV6-1 and J usage is TRBJ2-7; no clear D. Per germline, CDR1 MNHNS and CDR2 SASEGT. This CDR3 comprises 16 residues. Trimming cost V 0 bases and J 4 bases, with 16 bases left between them. The CDR3 region is CASSEAQSLGLYEQYF. CDR3 in DNA: TGTGCCAGCAGTGAAGCGCAGAGCTTGGGATTATACGAGCAGTACTTC.

V and J are TRBV4-1 and TRBJ2-5; possibly TRBD2 for D (5 bases). With the DNA end fitting TRBJ2-7 better, the J assignment may be wrong. Germline V gene sequence: CDR1 MGHRA, CDR2 YSYEKL. The CDR3 has 15 amino acids. The CDR3 sequence: CASSQERAANYEQYF. In nucleotides, the CDR3 is TGCGCCAGCAGCCAAGAGAGGGCTGCAAACTACGAGCAGTACTTC.

This sequence joins TRBV7-6 and TRBJ2-3; D may be TRBD2 (7 bases). Per germline, CDR1 SGHVS and CDR2 FNYEAQ. Trimming cost V 1 base and J 2 bases, with 13 bases left between them. This CDR3 is 16 amino acids long. The CDR3 spells CASSLGGGGDTDTQYF. The CDR3 region has the DNA TGTGCCAGCAGCTTAGGAGGAGGGGGGGACACAGATACGCAGTATTTT.

The rearrangement links TRBV11-2 to TRBJ2-5; no reliable D call. Germline values: CDR1 SGHAT, CDR2 FQNNGV. V was pared by 4 bases and J by 5 bases, with 8 bases between. The CDR3 has 12 residues. The CDR3 DNA is TGTGCCAGCAGCTCCGGCGACGAGACCCAGTACTTC. Translation gives CASSSGDETQYF.

The CDR3 spells CASSSSIGSYEQYF. CDR3 coding DNA: TGTGCCAGCAGTTCCTCTATTGGCTCCTACGAGCAGTACTTC. The rearrangement links TRBV6-5 to TRBJ2-7; no reliable D call. This CDR3 comprises 14 residues. Germline V CDR1 and CDR2: MNHEY, SVGAGI. V was trimmed by 4 bases and J by 0 bases, leaving 10 bases between them.

The chain combines TRBV7-6 with TRBJ2-1, with 9 bases identical to TRBD2. Germline V CDR1 and CDR2: SGHVS, FNYEAQ. This CDR3 comprises 17 residues. The J segment lost 0 bases and the V segment lost 8 bases, leaving 11 bases of the junction unmatched. DNA for the CDR3: TGTGCCAGCGGGGCAGCGGGAGGACAGAGCTCCTACAATGAGCAGTTCTTC. The encoded protein is CASGAAGGQSSYNEQFF. Based on the CDR3 plus reference TRBV7-6 and TRBJ2-1, the full variable domain is GAGVSQSPRYKVTKRGQDVALRCDPISGHVSLYWYRQALGQGPEFLTYFNYEAQQDKSGLPNDRFSAERPEGSISTLTIQRTEQRDSAMYRCASGAAGGQSSYNEQFFGPGTRLTVL.

This clone has only one observation. The chain is built from TRBV7-8 and TRBJ2-5; 8 bases agree with TRBD2. CDR3 length: 11 amino acids. Germline V gives CDR1 SGHVS, CDR2 FQNEAQ. With V trimmed by 4 bases and J by 9 bases, 1 base remained unmatched. The CDR3 sequence: CASSYGGAQYF. CDR3 in DNA: TGTGCCAGCAGCTACGGGGGGGCCCAGTACTTC.